The 15 T cell receptor beta chains below all came from one sample that was sequenced in a study of CD8 T cells in Susac syndrome. An amount of RNA that ranged from roughly 0.45 to 1 ug was reverse transcribed with random hexamers. TCRdb passed the immunoSEQ multiplex PCR reads through MiXCR, listing each CDR3 protein once. The data contain some 170,000 distinct CDR3 sequences, around 94% of them singletons. Sequencing used CD4+ T cells from PBMCs. These receptors were taken from a human donor with Susac syndrome.

V usage is TRBV28 and J usage is TRBJ1-4, with 8 bases matching TRBD1. The ends lost 6 bases at V and 8 bases at J; junction bases unmatched: 5. The CDR3 covers 13 residues. Germline V gene lookup returns CDR1 MDHEN and CDR2 SYDVKM. The CDR3 sequence is CASRTGDPEKLFF. CDR3 in DNA: TGTGCCAGCAGGACAGGGGACCCCGAAAAACTGTTTTTT. The full variable domain, completed using reference TRBV28 and TRBJ1-4, is DVKVTQSSRYLVKRTGEKVFLECVQDMDHENMFWYRQDPGLGLRLIYFSYDVKMKEKGDIPEGYSVSREKKERFSLILESASTNQTSMYLCASRTGDPEKLFFGSGTQLSVL.

This sequence joins TRBV20-1 and TRBJ1-1; D uncertain. Germline assignment: CDR1 DFQATT and CDR2 SNEGSKA (reference sequence). The CDR3 sequence is 15 residues long. Deletions cut 1 base from V and 0 bases from J, with 12 bases between. The DNA of the CDR3 is TGCAGTGCTAGAGTGATCGGGCAGATGAACACTGAAGCTTTCTTT. It codes for CSARVIGQMNTEAFF.

This sequence joins TRBV6-2 or TRBV6-3 and TRBJ1-5; 9 nucleotides align to TRBD1. The CDR3 consists of 15 residues. V lost 6 bases, J lost 4 bases, and 7 bases stayed unmatched. Germline CDR1 MNHEY, CDR2 SVGEGT. In DNA form, the CDR3 reads TGTGCCAGCAGATTCGGGACAGGGAGGAATCAGCCCCAGCATTTT. Protein: CASRFGTGRNQPQHF.

The CDR3 region has the DNA TGTGCCAGCAGTTCTCACCCGGGACTCTCCAACTATGGCTACACCTTC. Encoded protein: CASSSHPGLSNYGYTF. This chain uses TRBV12-3 or TRBV12-4 with TRBJ1-2; the D gene is possibly TRBD1 (5 bases). V lost 4 bases to trimming and J lost 2 bases, with 17 bases between them. The CDR3 contains 16 residues.

The chain has TRBV2 and TRBJ2-5, with D possibly matching TRBD1 (6 bases). Trimming took off 1 base at V and 5 bases at J, with 14 bases between the two ends. Germline V CDR1 and CDR2: SNHLY, FYNNEI. The CDR3 consists of 15 residues. CDR3: CASSEVISGDETQYF. In nucleotides, the CDR3 is TGTGCCAGCAGTGAAGTGATCTCAGGGGACGAGACCCAGTACTTC. Full variable domain (rest looked up from reference TRBV2 and TRBJ2-5): EPEVTQTPSHQVTQMGQEVILRCVPISNHLYFYWYRQILGQKVEFLVSFYNNEISEKSEIFDDQFSVERPDGSNFTLKIRSTKLEDSAMYFCASSEVISGDETQYFGPGTRLLVL.

This chain joins TRBV7-3 and TRBJ2-1; 7 nucleotides match TRBD1. V lost 0 bases to trimming and J lost 8 bases; unmatched junction nucleotides: 10. This CDR3 comprises 16 residues. Per the germline V gene, CDR1 is SGHTA and CDR2 is FQGTGA. The CDR3 DNA reads as TGTGCCAGCAGCTTAACTGGTTCCACAGGGGTAGATGAGCAGTTCTTC. Translation gives CASSLTGSTGVDEQFF.

The rearrangement joins TRBV4-2 to TRBJ2-3; weak D call: TRBD2 (5 bases). The CDR3 is made up of 15 amino acids. The ends were cut back, 0 bases at V and 4 bases at J, with 11 bases in the middle. Germline CDR1 reads LGHNA; CDR2 reads YNFKEQ. CDR3 sequence reads: CASSQDGSGPDTQYF. The CDR3 region has the DNA TGTGCCAGCAGCCAAGATGGGAGCGGACCAGATACGCAGTATTTT.

The chain combines TRBV7-2 with TRBJ1-2, with no clear D. Deletions cut 0 bases from V and 4 bases from J, with 3 bases between. CDR1 SGHTA and CDR2 FQGNSA come from the germline V gene. The length of the CDR3 is 12 residues. The CDR3 coding sequence is TGTGCCAGCAGCTTAGCAGGCTATGGCTACACCTTC. This codes for CASSLAGYGYTF.

V usage is TRBV6-6 and J usage is TRBJ1-1, with D possibly TRBD1 on 5 matching bases. Germline loops: CDR1 MNHNY, CDR2 SVGAGI (reference sequence). This CDR3 is 16 amino acids long. The V end was cut by 0 bases, the J end by 0 bases, with 11 bases between. The CDR3 coding sequence is TGTGCCAGCAGTTACTCTGGCGGGGCCTTGAACACTGAAGCTTTCTTT. Its translation is CASSYSGGALNTEAFF.

The chain carries TRBV12-3 or TRBV12-4 and TRBJ2-1; 11 bases agree with TRBD2. Unmatched junction bases numbered 5, after V lost 6 bases and J lost 7 bases. The CDR3 is 14 residues long. This CDR3 reads CASRPGLAENEQFF. The CDR3 region has the DNA TGTGCCAGCAGACCGGGACTAGCGGAAAATGAGCAGTTCTTC.

This chain joins TRBV30 and TRBJ1-5; 8 nucleotides agree with TRBD1. CDR1 is GTSNPN, CDR2 SVGIG, per germline (reference sequence). This CDR3 is built from 18 residues. V trimming: 1 base; J trimming: 0 bases; junction bases outside the gene matches: 11. The CDR3 here is CAWSGDRGYVNSNQPQHF. CDR3 nucleotide sequence: TGTGCCTGGAGTGGAGACAGGGGTTACGTGAATAGCAATCAGCCCCAGCATTTT.

The V gene is TRBV6-6, the J gene TRBJ2-7; the match to TRBD1 covers 9 bases. Trimming at V came to 6 bases and at J to 4 bases, leaving 13 bases not matched to a gene. In germline, CDR1 is MNHNY, CDR2 SVGAGI (reference sequence). The CDR3 consists of 16 residues. The CDR3 is CASSPHRDRVRYEQYF. The DNA of the CDR3 is TGTGCCAGCAGCCCTCACCGGGACAGGGTTCGGTACGAGCAGTACTTC.

The CDR3 sequence is CSARTGGTYEQYF. Written as DNA, the CDR3 is TGCAGTGCTCGGACAGGCGGGACCTACGAGCAGTACTTC. V is TRBV20-1 and J is TRBJ2-7, with a possible D match to TRBD1 (7 bases). Trimming removed 5 bases from V and 2 bases from J, with 13 bases in between. From germline, CDR1 is DFQATT and CDR2 SNEGSKA (reference sequence). The CDR3 has 13 residues.

This rearrangement joins TRBV28 to TRBJ1-2; D perhaps matches TRBD1 (6 bases). Trimming cost V 6 bases and J 0 bases, with 11 bases left between them. The CDR3 runs to 14 residues. CDR1 and CDR2 (germline): MDHEN, SYDVKM. Written as DNA, the CDR3 is TGTGCCAGCAGAAACAGGGTTTCTAACTATGGCTACACCTTC. Encoded protein: CASRNRVSNYGYTF.

The chain carries TRBV4-1 and TRBJ2-2, with 10 bases fitting TRBD2. In germline, CDR1 is MGHRA, CDR2 YSYEKL. V shed 2 bases, J shed 4 bases, and the junction held 10 bases outside the gene matches. This CDR3 contains 18 residues. CDR3 nucleotides: TGCGCCAGCAGCCAATTTGGACTAGCGGACCAAAGCACCGGGGAGCTGTTTTTT. Its translation: CASSQFGLADQSTGELFF.